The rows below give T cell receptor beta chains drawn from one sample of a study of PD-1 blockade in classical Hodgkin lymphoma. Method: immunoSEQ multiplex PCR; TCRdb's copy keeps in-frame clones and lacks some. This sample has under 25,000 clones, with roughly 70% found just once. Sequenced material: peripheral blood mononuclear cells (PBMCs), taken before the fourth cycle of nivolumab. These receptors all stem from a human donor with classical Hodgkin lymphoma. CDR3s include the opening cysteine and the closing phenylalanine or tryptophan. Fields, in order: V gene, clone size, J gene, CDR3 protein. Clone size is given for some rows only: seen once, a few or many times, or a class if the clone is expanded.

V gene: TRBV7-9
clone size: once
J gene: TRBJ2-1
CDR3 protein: CASSFVTGNNEQFF

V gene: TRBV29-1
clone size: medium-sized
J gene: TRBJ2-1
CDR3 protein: CSVVGQYNEQFF

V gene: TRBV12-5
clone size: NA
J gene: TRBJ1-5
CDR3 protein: CASGQQGAGNQPQHF

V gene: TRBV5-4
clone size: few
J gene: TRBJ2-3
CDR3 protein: CASSLQGARTDTQYF

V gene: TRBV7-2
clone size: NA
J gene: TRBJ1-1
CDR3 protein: CASSPQRGRGAFF

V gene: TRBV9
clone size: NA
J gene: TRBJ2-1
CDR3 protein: CASSVAGTSGGLRNNEQFF

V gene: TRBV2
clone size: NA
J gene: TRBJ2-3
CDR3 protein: CASSGTSPNTQYF

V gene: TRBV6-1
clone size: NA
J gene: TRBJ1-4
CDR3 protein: CASSGQGHSAEKLFF

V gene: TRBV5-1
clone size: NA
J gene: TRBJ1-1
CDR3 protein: CASSLVTAGGTEAFF

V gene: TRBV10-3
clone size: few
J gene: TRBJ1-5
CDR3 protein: CAISESLGQPQHF

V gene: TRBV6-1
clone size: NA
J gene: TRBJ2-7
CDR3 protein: CASSDYEQYF

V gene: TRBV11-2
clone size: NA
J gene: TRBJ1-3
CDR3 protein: CASSLVGAGNTIYF

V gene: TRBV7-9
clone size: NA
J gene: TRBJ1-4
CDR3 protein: CASSLTTGTINEKLFF

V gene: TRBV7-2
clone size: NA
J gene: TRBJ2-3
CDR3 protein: CASSPYGNTFTDTQYF

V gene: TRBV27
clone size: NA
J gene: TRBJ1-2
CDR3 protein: CASTPLESLGYTF

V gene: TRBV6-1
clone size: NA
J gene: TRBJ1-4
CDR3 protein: CASSEPGQINEKLFF

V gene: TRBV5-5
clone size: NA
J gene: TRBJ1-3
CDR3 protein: CASSQQGSGNTIYF

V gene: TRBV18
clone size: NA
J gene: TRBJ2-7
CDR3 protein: CASSPVGRALYEQYF

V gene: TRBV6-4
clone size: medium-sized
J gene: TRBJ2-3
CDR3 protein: CASSDPGQSDTQYF

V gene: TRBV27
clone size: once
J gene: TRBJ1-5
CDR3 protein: CASSSRQGVHSNQPQHF

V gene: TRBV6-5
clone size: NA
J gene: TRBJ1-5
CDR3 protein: CASSPNSNQPQHF

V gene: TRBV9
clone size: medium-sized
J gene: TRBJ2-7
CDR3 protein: CASSRAGQGSHEQYF

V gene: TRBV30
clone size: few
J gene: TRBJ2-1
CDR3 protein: CAWSRDVANEQFF

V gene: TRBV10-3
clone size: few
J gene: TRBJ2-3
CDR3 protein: CAIRPTGGKTADTQYF

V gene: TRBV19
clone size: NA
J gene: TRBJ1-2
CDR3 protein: CASSRWQGAGYGYTF

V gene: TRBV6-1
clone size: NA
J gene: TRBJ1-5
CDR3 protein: CASAPPGDNQPQHF

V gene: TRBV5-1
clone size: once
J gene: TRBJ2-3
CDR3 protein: CASSSTTRGTDTQYF

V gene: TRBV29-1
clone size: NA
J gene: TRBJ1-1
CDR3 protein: CSVGGGPNTEAFF

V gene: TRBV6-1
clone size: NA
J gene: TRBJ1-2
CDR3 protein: CASSETRYYGYTF

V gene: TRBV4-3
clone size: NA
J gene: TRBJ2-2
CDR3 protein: CASSQDGTPNTGELFF

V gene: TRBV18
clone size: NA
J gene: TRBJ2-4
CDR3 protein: CASSPLGTGLAKNIQYF

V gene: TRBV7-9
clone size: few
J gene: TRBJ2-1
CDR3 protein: CASSLPPGGEFF

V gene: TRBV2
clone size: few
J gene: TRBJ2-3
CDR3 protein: CASRDRGFLKGDTQYF

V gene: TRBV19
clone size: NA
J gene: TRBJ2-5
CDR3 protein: CASSIQQGRTQYF

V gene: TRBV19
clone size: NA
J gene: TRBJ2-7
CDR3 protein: CASSIAPREGGAYHEQYF

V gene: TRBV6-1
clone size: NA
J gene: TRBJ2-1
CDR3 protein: CASESGASYNEQFF

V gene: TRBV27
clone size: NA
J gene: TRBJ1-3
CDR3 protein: CASSCYRDRVSGNTIYF

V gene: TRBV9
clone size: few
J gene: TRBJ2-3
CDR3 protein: CASSVGGRATDTQYF

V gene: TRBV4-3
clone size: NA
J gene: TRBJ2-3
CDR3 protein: CASSFDRADTQYF

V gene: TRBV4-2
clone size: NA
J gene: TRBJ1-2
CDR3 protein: CASSRDSRPGYTF

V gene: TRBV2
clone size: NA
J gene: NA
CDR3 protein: CASTSQGVSYEQYF